A selection of T cell receptor beta chains follows, all from one sample in a study of blood T cell repertoires in COVID-19. The table came from immunoSEQ multiplex PCR; TCRdb's copy has only in-frame clones and leaves some out. The table has approximately 280,000 clones, roughly 87% seen once. The sequenced sample consisted of PBMCs or T cells enriched from blood (not recorded which). Receptors originate from a woman between 40 and 50 years old who had recovered from COVID-19. The CDR3 runs from the conserved cysteine through the conserved F or W. Fields, in order: clone size, J gene, D gene, V gene, CDR3 DNA, CDR3 protein. D genes are given only for firm matches. Expanded clones get a size class; other rows say once, few or many, or leave the size out.

NA | TRBJ2-3 | TRBD2 | TRBV7-2 | TGTGCCAGCAGCTTAGCGGGACTAGCGGCAGATACGCAGTATTTT | CASSLAGLAADTQYF
once | TRBJ2-1 | TRBD2 | TRBV18 | TGTGCCAGCTCCCCCGGTGCGGGAGCGAATGAGCAGTTCTTC | CASSPGAGANEQFF
NA | TRBJ1-2 | TRBD1 | TRBV19 | TGTGCCAGTAGACCCCCGGGACAGGGGTCCTATGGCTACACCTTC | CASRPPGQGSYGYTF
NA | TRBJ2-3 | TRBD1 | TRBV6-6 | TGTGCCAGCAGTCCTACAGGGGGCGGCCGGAACACAGATACGCAGTATTTT | CASSPTGGGRNTDTQYF
NA | TRBJ1-1 | NA | TRBV2 | TGTGCCAGCAGTGAATGGGCCACCCGGAACACTGAAGCTTTCTTT | CASSEWATRNTEAFF
NA | TRBJ1-2 | NA | TRBV7-8 | TGTGCCAGCAGCCCCCCGGTGGAGACCTCCTATGGCTACACCTTC | CASSPPVETSYGYTF
NA | TRBJ1-1 | TRBD1 | TRBV30 | TGTGCCTGGAGTATCCCAGGGGGTTTCACTGAAGCTTTCTTT | CAWSIPGGFTEAFF
NA | TRBJ2-5 | TRBD2 | TRBV19 | TGTGCCAGTAGTAGAGGGCCGATAGCGGGAGTAGAGACCCAGTACTTC | CASSRGPIAGVETQYF
few | TRBJ1-2 | NA | TRBV10-3 | TGTGCCATCAGTGAGTCTAAGGGGCTTGACTATGGCTACACCTTC | CAISESKGLDYGYTF
NA | TRBJ2-7 | TRBD2 | TRBV4-2 | TGTGCCAGCAGCCAAGACACTAGCGGGACCTCCTACGAGCAGTACTTC | CASSQDTSGTSYEQYF
NA | TRBJ1-5 | NA | TRBV5-8 | TGTGCCAGCAGCATAACAGCAGGTTATTGGAATCAGCCCCAGCATTTT | CASSITAGYWNQPQHF
NA | TRBJ2-5 | NA | TRBV19 | TGTGCCAGTAGCCCCGTCAGGGCACAAGAGACCCAGTACTTC | CASSPVRAQETQYF
NA | TRBJ1-2 | TRBD1 | TRBV11-2 | TGTGCCAGCAGCTCCGCTCGGACAGGGACGAATGGCTACACCTTC | CASSSARTGTNGYTF
NA | TRBJ1-1 | NA | TRBV5-1 | TGCGCCAGCAGCCCGGGGGAGGGAAGGGGAAGGACTGAAGCTTTCTTT | CASSPGEGRGRTEAFF
NA | TRBJ1-2 | TRBD1 | TRBV11-2 | TGTGCCAGCAGCCACAGGGGCAGATATGGCTACACCTTC | CASSHRGRYGYTF
few | TRBJ2-6 | TRBD1 | TRBV9 | TGTGCCAGCAGAAGACAGGGGATAGGACGTGGGGCCAACGTCCTGACTTTC | CASRRQGIGRGANVLTF
many | TRBJ2-7 | TRBD1 | TRBV7-9 | TGTGCCGGGGAGACAGGGGTCAGCTACGAGCAGTACTTC | CAGETGVSYEQYF
NA | TRBJ2-5 | NA | TRBV7-3 | TGTGCCAGCAGCTTAACGGAGGGAGAGACCCAGTACTTC | CASSLTEGETQYF
NA | TRBJ2-4 | NA | TRBV7-3 | TGTGCCAGCAGCTTAGCGGCGGGTAACATTCAGTACTTC | CASSLAAGNIQYF
NA | TRBJ2-7 | TRBD2 | TRBV11-2 | TGTGCCAGCAGCAAACTAGCGGTTATGCCCTACGAGCAGTACTTC | CASSKLAVMPYEQYF
NA | TRBJ2-2 | TRBD1 | TRBV28 | TGTGCCAGCACCACGAGCAGGGGGTCGCTCAGCGCCGGGGAGCTGTTTTTT | CASTTSRGSLSAGELFF
few | TRBJ1-2 | TRBD1 | TRBV28 | TGTGCCAGCAGTCCACAGAACAGGGGGGACTATGGCTACACCTTC | CASSPQNRGDYGYTF
NA | TRBJ1-1 | NA | TRBV5-8 | TGTGCCAGCAGCTTGGGAGACCAGGGCACTGAAGCTTTCTTT | CASSLGDQGTEAFF
NA | TRBJ2-3 | NA | TRBV5-1 | TGCGCCAGCATGGGGAGCCGTAATTTTCAGGGGAGGGGCACAGATACGCAGTATTTT | CASMGSRNFQGRGTDTQYF
NA | TRBJ2-7 | TRBD1 | TRBV7-9 | TGTGCCAGCAGCTCGGACAGGAGCCACGAGCAGTACTTC | CASSSDRSHEQYF
NA | TRBJ1-6 | NA | TRBV6-5 | TGTGCCAGCAGTTACTACGAGAATTCACCCCTCCACTTT | CASSYYENSPLHF
NA | TRBJ1-1 | TRBD1 | TRBV5-1 | TGCGCCAGCAGCTTGTTCGTTAACAGGGGTAACACTGAAGCTTTCTTT | CASSLFVNRGNTEAFF
NA | TRBJ1-5 | NA | TRBV6-5 | TGTGCCAGCGGGCCGCTTCCCGCCGGAGGGCCCCAGCATTTT | CASGPLPAGGPQHF
NA | TRBJ1-5 | TRBD1 | TRBV6-5 | TGTGCCAGCAGTTCAGACAGGGATCAGCCCCAGCATTTT | CASSSDRDQPQHF
NA | TRBJ2-1 | TRBD1 | TRBV11-2 | TGTGCCAGCAGCCCATCGACAGGGGGCCCCTACAATGAGCAGTTCTTC | CASSPSTGGPYNEQFF
NA | TRBJ2-1 | TRBD2 | TRBV6-5 | TGTGCCAGCAGTTACTCGCAGCGGGAGGGCAGATATGAGCAGTTCTTC | CASSYSQREGRYEQFF
NA | TRBJ1-5 | TRBD1 | TRBV19 | TGTGCCAGTAGAGAGGGGGCTAGCAATCAGCCCCAGCATTTT | CASREGASNQPQHF
NA | TRBJ2-5 | NA | TRBV7-2 | TGTGCCAGCAGCCCAGGGCCCTCCCTTGGGACCCAGTACTTC | CASSPGPSLGTQYF
NA | TRBJ2-5 | TRBD2 | TRBV2 | TGTGCCAGCAGGGGAGGGACTAGCGGTGCGGAGACCCAGTACTTC | CASRGGTSGAETQYF
NA | TRBJ1-5 | NA | TRBV7-2 | TGTGCCAGCAGCAACCGGGGCCTAACTGGGGGGGGCAATCAGCCCCAGCATTTT | CASSNRGLTGGGNQPQHF
NA | TRBJ2-7 | NA | TRBV7-2 | TGTGCCAGCAGCTTTTTCAATGGCGTACCTAGCCACGAGCAGTACTTC | CASSFFNGVPSHEQYF
NA | TRBJ1-1 | TRBD1 | TRBV2 | TGTGCCAGCAAGATACAGGGGGTAACGCCTGAAGCTTTCTTT | CASKIQGVTPEAFF
NA | TRBJ1-6 | NA | TRBV5-1 | TGCGCCAGCAGCTTCCGGGAGCAGTCACCCCTCCACTTT | CASSFREQSPLHF
NA | TRBJ2-1 | TRBD2 | TRBV6-5 | TGTGCCAGCAGTTACGGGACTAGCAGACCCACATTCTTC | CASSYGTSRPTFF
NA | TRBJ2-7 | NA | TRBV2 | TGTGCCAGCAGGCCGGACATATCCTACGAGCAGTACTTC | CASRPDISYEQYF
few | TRBJ1-6 | TRBD1 | TRBV27 | TGTGCCAGCAGTACCCGGACAGGGTCGGGGTTTAATTCACCCCTCCACTTT | CASSTRTGSGFNSPLHF
once | TRBJ2-1 | TRBD2 | TRBV19 | TGTGCCAGTAGTATAGGACTAGCGGGGAAGAATGAGCAGTTCTTC | CASSIGLAGKNEQFF
NA | TRBJ2-2 | NA | TRBV18 | TGTGCCAGCTCACCTATGGCAGGGCCGCCCGGGGAGCTGTTTTTT | CASSPMAGPPGELFF
NA | TRBJ1-1 | NA | TRBV29-1 | TGCAGCGTTCTAGACAGGAACACTGAAGCTTTCTTT | CSVLDRNTEAFF
NA | TRBJ2-1 | NA | TRBV29-1 | TGCAGCGTTGTCCTTACAGGGCCAAATTACAATGAGCAGTTCTTC | CSVVLTGPNYNEQFF
NA | TRBJ2-7 | NA | TRBV14 | TGTGCCAGCAGCCAAGTTGGGGGGAGCTACGAGCAGTACTTC | CASSQVGGSYEQYF
NA | TRBJ1-1 | NA | TRBV2 | TGTGCCAGCAAGTGGCAGGGGTTGAACACTGAAGCTTTCTTT | CASKWQGLNTEAFF
NA | TRBJ2-5 | NA | TRBV28 | TGTGCCAGCAGTTTGCTTTTCCCCACCAAGACAGGACGGGAGACCCAGTACTTC | CASSLLFPTKTGRETQYF
NA | TRBJ1-1 | NA | TRBV6-5 | TGTGCCAGCAGTTACGTAGAGAACACTGAAGCTTTCTTT | CASSYVENTEAFF
once | TRBJ2-1 | NA | TRBV11-2 | TGTGCCAGCAGCTTAGGTCCAGAATACAATGAGCAGTTCTTC | CASSLGPEYNEQFF
once | TRBJ1-6 | TRBD1 | TRBV7-8 | TGTGCCAGCAGCTTAGAGTCGGGGACAGGGGTCTCACCCCTCCACTTT | CASSLESGTGVSPLHF
NA | TRBJ1-5 | NA | TRBV28 | TGTGCCAGCATGACAAGCAATCAGCCCCAGCATTTT | CASMTSNQPQHF
NA | TRBJ1-3 | NA | TRBV7-2 | TGTGCCAGCAGCCCCCTCTCTGGAAACACCATATATTTT | CASSPLSGNTIYF
once | TRBJ1-2 | NA | TRBV6-6 | TGTGCCACCCCTTCCGTTGGGGGCTCGGGGGGCTACACCTTC | CATPSVGGSGGYTF
NA | TRBJ2-3 | NA | TRBV6-2/TRBV6-3 | TGTGCCAGCAGTTATGAGCACACAGATACGCAGTATTTT | CASSYEHTDTQYF